This T cell receptor (beta chain) was profiled in a study of blood T cells in healthy people across ages. Study-wide findings and caveats: Higher diversity and more naive CD4+ cells were features of long-lived donors, compared to aged donors.

With 5 bases clipped from V and 5 bases from J, the junction kept 8 bases outside the gene matches. This CDR3 is built from 14 residues. The germline CDR1 and CDR2 sequences are MNHEY and SVGEGT. Comments on this clonotype: The antigen remains unidentified.

A second roughly 6 to 12 cycle PCR used barcoded and J-beta primers. TCRdb reprocessed the 5' RACE reads with MiXCR, giving one entry per CDR3 protein. The sample holds approximately 850,000 distinct CDR3 sequences, more than 40% seen once. Healthy Russian Caucasian donors spanned ages about 6 to 100 years. The V call is TRBV6-2 or TRBV6-3, the J call TRBJ2-5; the match to TRBD1 covers 7 bases. This TCR was recovered from a man between 60 and 75 years old in good health. The specimen was blood. CDR3 sequence reads: CASSRTGRKETQYF. The CDR3 DNA follows: TGTGCCAGCAGTAGGACAGGCCGCAAGGAGACCCAGTACTTC.